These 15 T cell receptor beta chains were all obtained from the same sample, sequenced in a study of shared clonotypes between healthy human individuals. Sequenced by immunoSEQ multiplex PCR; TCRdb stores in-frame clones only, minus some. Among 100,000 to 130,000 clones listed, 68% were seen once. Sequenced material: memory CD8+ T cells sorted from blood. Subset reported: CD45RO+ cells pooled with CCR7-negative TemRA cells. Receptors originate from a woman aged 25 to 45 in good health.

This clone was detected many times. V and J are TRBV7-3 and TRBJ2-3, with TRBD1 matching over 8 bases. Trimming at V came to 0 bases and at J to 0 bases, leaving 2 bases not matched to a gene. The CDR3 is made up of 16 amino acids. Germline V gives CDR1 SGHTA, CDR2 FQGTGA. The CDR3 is CASSLTGDRSTDTQYF. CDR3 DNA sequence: TGTGCCAGCAGCTTAACTGGGGACAGGAGCACAGATACGCAGTATTTT.

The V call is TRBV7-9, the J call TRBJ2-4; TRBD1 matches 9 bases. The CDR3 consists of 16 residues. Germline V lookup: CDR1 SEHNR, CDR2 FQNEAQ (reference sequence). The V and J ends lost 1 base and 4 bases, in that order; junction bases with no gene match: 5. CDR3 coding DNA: TGTGCCAGCAGCTTAGGCCGGGGACAGGGAAAAAACATTCAGTACTTC. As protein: CASSLGRGQGKNIQYF. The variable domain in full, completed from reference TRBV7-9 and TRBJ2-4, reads DTGVSQNPRHKITKRGQNVTFRCDPISEHNRLYWYRQTLGQGPEFLTYFQNEAQLEKSRLLSDRFSAERPKGSFSTLEIQRTEQGDSAMYLCASSLGRGQGKNIQYFGAGTRLSVL.

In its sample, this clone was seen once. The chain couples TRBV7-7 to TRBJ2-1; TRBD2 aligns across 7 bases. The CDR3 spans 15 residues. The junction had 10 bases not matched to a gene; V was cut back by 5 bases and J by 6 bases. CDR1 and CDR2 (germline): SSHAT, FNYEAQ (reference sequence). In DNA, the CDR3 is TGTGCCAGCAGCCCCGCCGGGCTAGCGGTCAATGAGCAGTTCTTC. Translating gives CASSPAGLAVNEQFF.

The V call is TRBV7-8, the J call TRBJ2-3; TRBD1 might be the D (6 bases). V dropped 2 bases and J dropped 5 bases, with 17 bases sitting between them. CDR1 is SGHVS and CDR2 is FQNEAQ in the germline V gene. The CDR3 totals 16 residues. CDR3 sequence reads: CASSLTHGQGKDTQYF. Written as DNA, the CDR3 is TGTGCCAGCAGCTTAACCCACGGGCAGGGGAAAGATACGCAGTATTTT.

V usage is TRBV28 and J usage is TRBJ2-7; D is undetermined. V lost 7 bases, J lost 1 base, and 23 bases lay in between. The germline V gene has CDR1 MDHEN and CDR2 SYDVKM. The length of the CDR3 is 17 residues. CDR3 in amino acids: CASIPRIRHSLSYEQYF. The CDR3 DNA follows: TGTGCCAGCATTCCTCGGATCCGACACTCACTTTCCTACGAGCAGTACTTC.

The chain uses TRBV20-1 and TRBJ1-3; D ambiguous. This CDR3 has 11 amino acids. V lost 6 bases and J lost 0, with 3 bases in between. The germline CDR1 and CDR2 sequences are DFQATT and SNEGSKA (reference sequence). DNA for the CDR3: TGCAGTGCCCTCTCTGGAAACACCATATATTTT. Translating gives CSALSGNTIYF.

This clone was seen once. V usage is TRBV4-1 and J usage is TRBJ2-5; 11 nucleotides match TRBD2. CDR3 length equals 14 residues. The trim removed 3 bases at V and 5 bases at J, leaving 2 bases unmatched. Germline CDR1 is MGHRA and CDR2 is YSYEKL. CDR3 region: CASSQTSGMETQYF. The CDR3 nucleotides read TGCGCCAGCAGCCAGACTAGCGGGATGGAGACCCAGTACTTC.

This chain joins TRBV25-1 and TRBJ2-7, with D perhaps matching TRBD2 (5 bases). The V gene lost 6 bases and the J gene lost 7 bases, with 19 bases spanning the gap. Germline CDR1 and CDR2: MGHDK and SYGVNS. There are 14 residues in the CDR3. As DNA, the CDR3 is TGTGCCAGCAGAGTTTTGGGATCGTCGGGAGAGCAGTACTTC. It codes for CASRVLGSSGEQYF.

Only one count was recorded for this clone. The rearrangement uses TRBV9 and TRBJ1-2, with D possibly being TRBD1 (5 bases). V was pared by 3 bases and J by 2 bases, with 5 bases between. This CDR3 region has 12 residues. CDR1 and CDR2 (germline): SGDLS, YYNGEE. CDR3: CASSGQNYGYTF. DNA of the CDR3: TGTGCCAGCAGCGGACAGAACTATGGCTACACCTTC.

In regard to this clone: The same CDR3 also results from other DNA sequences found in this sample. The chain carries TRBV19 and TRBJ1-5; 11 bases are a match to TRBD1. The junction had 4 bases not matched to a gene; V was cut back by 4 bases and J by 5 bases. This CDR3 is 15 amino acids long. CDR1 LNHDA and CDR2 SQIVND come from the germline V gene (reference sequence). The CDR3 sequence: CASSTWTGGDQPQHF. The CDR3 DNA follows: TGTGCCAGTAGTACATGGACAGGGGGCGATCAGCCCCAGCATTTT.

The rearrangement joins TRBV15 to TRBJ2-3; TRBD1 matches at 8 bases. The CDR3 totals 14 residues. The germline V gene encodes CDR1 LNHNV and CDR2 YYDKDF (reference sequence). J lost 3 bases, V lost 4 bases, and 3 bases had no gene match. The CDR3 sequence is CATSKQGETDTQYF. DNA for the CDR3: TGTGCCACCAGCAAACAGGGGGAAACAGATACGCAGTATTTT.

Here the CDR3 reads CASSISQGGTGELFF. In nucleotides, the CDR3 is TGTGCCAGTAGTATAAGTCAGGGGGGGACCGGGGAGCTGTTTTTT. The chain links TRBV19 to TRBJ2-2; D might be TRBD1 or TRBD2, each matching 7 bases. Germline V gives CDR1 LNHDA, CDR2 SQIVND (reference sequence). Trimming removed 2 bases at V and 5 bases at J, with 12 bases between. This CDR3 spans 15 amino acids.

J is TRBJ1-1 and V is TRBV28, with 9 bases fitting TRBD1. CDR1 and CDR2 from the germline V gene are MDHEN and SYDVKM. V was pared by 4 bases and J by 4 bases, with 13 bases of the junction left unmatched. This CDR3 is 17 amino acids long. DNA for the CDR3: TGTGCCAGCAGTTCCCACTACAGGGGGCTACGTTTCACTGAAGCTTTCTTT. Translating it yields CASSSHYRGLRFTEAFF. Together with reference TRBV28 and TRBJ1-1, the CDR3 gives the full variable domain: DVKVTQSSRYLVKRTGEKVFLECVQDMDHENMFWYRQDPGLGLRLIYFSYDVKMKEKGDIPEGYSVSREKKERFSLILESASTNQTSMYLCASSSHYRGLRFTEAFFGQGTRLTVV.

CDR3 sequence (DNA): TGCGCCAGCAGCCAAGAAGGTACTAGCGGGGCCGGGGAGCTGTTTTTT. It yields the protein CASSQEGTSGAGELFF. This rearrangement joins TRBV4-1 to TRBJ2-2; 10 bases align to TRBD2. The CDR3 consists of 16 residues. J was trimmed by 6 bases and V by 0 bases; bases with no gene match: 4. CDR1 is MGHRA and CDR2 is YSYEKL in the germline V gene.

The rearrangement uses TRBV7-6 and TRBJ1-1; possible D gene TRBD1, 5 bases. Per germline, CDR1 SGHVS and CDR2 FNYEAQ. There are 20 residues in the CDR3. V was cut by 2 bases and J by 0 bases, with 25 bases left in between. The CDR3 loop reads CASSLQWVAQGSILNTEAFF. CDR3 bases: TGTGCCAGCAGCTTACAGTGGGTGGCGCAGGGCTCAATCCTGAACACTGAAGCTTTCTTT. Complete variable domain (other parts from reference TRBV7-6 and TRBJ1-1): GAGVSQSPRYKVTKRGQDVALRCDPISGHVSLYWYRQALGQGPEFLTYFNYEAQQDKSGLPNDRFSAERPEGSISTLTIQRTEQRDSAMYRCASSLQWVAQGSILNTEAFFGQGTRLTVV.